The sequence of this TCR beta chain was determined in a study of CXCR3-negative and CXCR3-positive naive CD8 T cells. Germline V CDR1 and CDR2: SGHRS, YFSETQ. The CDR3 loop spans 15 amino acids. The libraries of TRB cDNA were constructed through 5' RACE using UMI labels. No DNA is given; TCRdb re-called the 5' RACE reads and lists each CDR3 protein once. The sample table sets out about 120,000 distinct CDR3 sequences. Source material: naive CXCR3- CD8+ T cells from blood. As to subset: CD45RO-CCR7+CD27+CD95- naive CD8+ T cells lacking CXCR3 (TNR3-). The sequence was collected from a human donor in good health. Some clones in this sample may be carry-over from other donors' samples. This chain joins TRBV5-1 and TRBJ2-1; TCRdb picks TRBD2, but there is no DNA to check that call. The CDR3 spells CASSRPLAGEDEQFF.